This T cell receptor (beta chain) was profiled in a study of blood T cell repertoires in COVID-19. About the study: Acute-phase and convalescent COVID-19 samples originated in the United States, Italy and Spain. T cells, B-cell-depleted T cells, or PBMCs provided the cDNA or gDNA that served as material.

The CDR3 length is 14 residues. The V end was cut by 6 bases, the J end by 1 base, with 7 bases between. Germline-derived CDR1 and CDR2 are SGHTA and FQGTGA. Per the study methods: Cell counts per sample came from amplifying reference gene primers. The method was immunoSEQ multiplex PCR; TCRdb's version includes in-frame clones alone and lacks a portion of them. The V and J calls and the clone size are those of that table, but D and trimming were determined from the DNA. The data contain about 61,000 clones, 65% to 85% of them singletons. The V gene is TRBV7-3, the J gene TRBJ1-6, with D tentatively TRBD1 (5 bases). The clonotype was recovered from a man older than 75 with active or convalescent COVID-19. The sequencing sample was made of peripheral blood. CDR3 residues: CASSGGSYNSPLHF. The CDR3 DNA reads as TGTGCCAGCAGTGGGGGGTCCTATAATTCACCCCTCCACTTT.